The 5 T cell receptor beta chains reported below all come from one sample, sequenced in a study of CD8 T cells in Susac syndrome. cDNA came from roughly 0.47 to 1 ug RNA primed by random hexamers. MiXCR, applied by TCRdb to the immunoSEQ multiplex PCR reads, yields one record per CDR3 protein. The sample lists about 300,000 distinct CDR3 sequences, about 91% occurring once. Specimen: CD4+ T cells from PBMCs. These receptors all come from a human donor with multiple sclerosis.

CDR3 coding DNA: TGTGCCAGCAGCGGGGGGCGAACCAATTCACCCCTCCACTTT. Translated, it gives CASSGGRTNSPLHF. The rearrangement links TRBV11-2 to TRBJ1-6, with D perhaps TRBD1 (6 bases). Trimming shortened V by 5 bases and J by 7 bases, and 12 bases separated the two germline ends. Germline V gives CDR1 SGHAT, CDR2 FQNNGV. This CDR3 comprises 14 residues.

This chain links TRBV6-4 with TRBJ1-2; D is ambiguous. This CDR3 contains 14 residues. V shed 8 bases and J shed 8 bases, with 21 bases lying between them. Germline values: CDR1 MRHNA, CDR2 SNTAGT. Here the CDR3 reads CASRPSPGVGGYTF. CDR3 sequence (DNA): TGTGCCAGCCGCCCATCCCCAGGTGTGGGCGGCTACACCTTC.

The gene calls are TRBV4-2 and TRBJ1-3; D may be TRBD1 (6 bases). The CDR3 loop spans 14 amino acids. In germline, CDR1 is LGHNA, CDR2 YNFKEQ. Trimming removed 1 base from V and 7 bases from J, with 11 bases in between. The CDR3 nucleotides read TGTGCCAGCAGCCAAGCAGGGGAGGGGAACACCATATATTTT. This gives the protein CASSQAGEGNTIYF.

V usage is TRBV3-1 and J usage is TRBJ1-2; D is undetermined. The CDR3 length is 11 residues. V shed 3 bases and J shed 8 bases, with 7 bases lying between them. Germline V gives CDR1 LGHDT, CDR2 YNNKEL (reference sequence). CDR3 residues: CASSHGLGYTF. The CDR3 nucleotides are TGTGCCAGCAGCCACGGATTAGGCTACACCTTC.

The V and J genes are TRBV2 and TRBJ2-6; tentatively, D is TRBD1 (5 bases). This CDR3 region has 16 residues. Germline V gene sequence: CDR1 SNHLY, CDR2 FYNNEI. Trimming took 3 bases from V and 4 from J, leaving 13 bases between them. The DNA of the CDR3 is TGTGCCAGCAGTGAGCTCAGGGTGGGGGGGGCCAACGTCCTGACTTTC. Translating gives CASSELRVGGANVLTF.